The rows below give T cell receptor beta chains drawn from one sample of a study of cytomegalovirus exposure and HLA in healthy donors. The data were produced by immunoSEQ multiplex PCR, yet TCRdb's version contains in-frame clones alone and is incomplete. Among some 120,000 clones listed, over 70% were seen once. The source material was PBMCs. The source of these receptors is a woman aged 40 to 50 in good health and CMV-seronegative. Both conserved end residues are part of each CDR3. The D gene is left open where the match is weak. A row's size may be missing; if present it is once, few, many or a size class.

V	D	size	J	DNA	CDR3
TRBV11-2	TRBD1	few	TRBJ2-5	TGTGCCAGCAGCTCATACCCGGGACAGAAAGAGACCCAGTACTTC	CASSSYPGQKETQYF
TRBV18	TRBD1	NA	TRBJ1-2	TGTGCCAGCTCACCAGGGACAGCTAACTATGGCTACACCTTC	CASSPGTANYGYTF
TRBV10-3	TRBD2	NA	TRBJ2-1	TGTGCCATCAGTGGCTCCGGGACTAGCGGATACAATGAGCAGTTCTTC	CAISGSGTSGYNEQFF
TRBV21-1	NA	few	TRBJ2-7	TGTGCCAGCAGCAAAGAGGGGTGGGAGGTCTACGAGCAGTACTTC	CASSKEGWEVYEQYF
TRBV19	TRBD1	few	TRBJ1-1	TGTGCCAGTACCCTGGACAGGGGGAACACTGAAGCTTTCTTT	CASTLDRGNTEAFF
TRBV11-2	TRBD2	NA	TRBJ2-3	TGTGCCAGCAGCGCTGATAGCGGGAGGCAAGATACGCAGTATTTT	CASSADSGRQDTQYF
TRBV7-9	NA	NA	TRBJ1-3	TGTGCCAGCAGCTTATCGGCTCTCGGGGGAAACACCATATATTTT	CASSLSALGGNTIYF
TRBV7-9	TRBD2	few	TRBJ2-2	TGTGCCAGCAGCCCCCGGAAGATAGCGGGCAACACCGGGGAGCTGTTTTTT	CASSPRKIAGNTGELFF
TRBV10-3	TRBD2	NA	TRBJ2-7	TGTGCCATCAGTGCCCGGGAGGCTATCTACGAGCAGTACTTC	CAISAREAIYEQYF
TRBV18	NA	NA	TRBJ2-5	TGTGCCAGCTCACCATCGGGGCAAGAGACCCAGTACTTC	CASSPSGQETQYF
TRBV4-2	NA	NA	TRBJ2-2	TGTGCCAGCAGCCAAGAGACGGGTCAAGCCTCGAACACCGGGGAGCTGTTTTTT	CASSQETGQASNTGELFF
TRBV9	NA	NA	TRBJ2-5	TGTGCCAGCAGCCTCCGGGGTGTAGGCAGAACCCAAGAGACCCAGTACTTC	CASSLRGVGRTQETQYF
TRBV7-8	TRBD2	NA	TRBJ2-2	TGTGCCAGCAGCTTAGTGGCTAGCGGGAACGCGAACACCGGGGAGCTGTTTTTT	CASSLVASGNANTGELFF
TRBV4-1	NA	NA	TRBJ1-2	TGCGCCAGCAGCCAAAGTGGAGCCCCATCTAACTATGGCTACACCTTC	CASSQSGAPSNYGYTF